The clone carrying this T cell receptor beta chain was seen many times. No antigen is known for it. This specimen comes from a study of identical twins. CDR3 length: 15 residues. Germline V gene data show CDR1 as MGHRA and CDR2 as YSYEKL. The V end lost 0 bases, the J end lost 7 bases, and 10 bases lay between the germline ends. Study results and caveats: Because invariant MAIT and iNKT cells could be present, zero-insertion analyses could be partly confounded. The models systematically underestimated how much out-of-frame TCR alpha was shared in monozygotic twins. Twins' surplus sharing was weaker for beta out-of-frame sequences. High-abundance cord blood beta clonotypes had fewer insertions; memory repertoires showed none.

MiXCR, run by TCRdb on the 5' RACE reads, gives a single entry per CDR3 protein. The data show about 900,000 distinct CDR3 sequences, 9% to 15% seen once. These data are also associated with another study on yellow fever vaccine responses in identical twins.

Sequenced material: PBMCs. The V call is TRBV4-1, the J call TRBJ1-6; D may be TRBD1 (5 bases). The TCR was taken from a woman aged 18-29 years in good health. CDR3 in amino acids: CASSQEQGRNSPLHF. CDR3 sequence (DNA): TGCGCCAGCAGCCAAGAGCAGGGAAGGAATTCACCCCTCCACTTT.